Below, 18 T cell receptor beta chains from the same sample are listed, as sequenced in a study of metastatic and nonmetastatic thyroid tumors. Thyroid surgery was preceded by no treatment in any patient. TCRdb re-processed the PCR reads through MiXCR. Altogether approximately 4,500 clones are present, 34% being singletons, with the ten largest covering more than 25%. The sequenced material came from adjacent normal tissue. The receptors derive from a male donor with papillary thyroid cancer or a benign thyroid nodule (not recorded which). Some clones in this sample may be carry-over from other donors' samples.

V and J are TRBV28 and TRBJ2-1, with 14 bases aligning to TRBD2. J was trimmed by 0 bases and V by 5 bases; bases with no gene match: 6. The CDR3 is 18 amino acids. Germline loops: CDR1 MDHEN, CDR2 SYDVKM. The CDR3 DNA reads TGTGCCAGCAGTAAGGGACTAGCGGGAGTTCACTCCTACAATGAGCAGTTCTTC. This sequence encodes CASSKGLAGVHSYNEQFF.

This clone is classed as medium-sized. This chain connects TRBV2 to TRBJ1-3; 7 positions agree with TRBD1. The trim removed 0 bases at V and 4 bases at J, leaving 9 bases unmatched. The CDR3 loop spans 17 amino acids. Germline CDR1 and CDR2: SNHLY and FYNNEI. The CDR3 here is CASSEADRVRVGNTIYF. The CDR3 DNA is TGTGCCAGCAGTGAAGCTGACAGGGTCAGGGTCGGAAACACCATATATTTT.

Many counts were recorded for this clone. A much larger clone sits a single nucleotide away, making a read error possible. V is TRBV29-1 and J is TRBJ2-5, with D possibly matching TRBD1 (5 bases). From germline, CDR1 is SQVTM and CDR2 ANQGSEA. This CDR3 contains 13 residues. CDR3 DNA sequence: TGCAGCGTTGATAATTACAGGCAAGAGGCCCAGTACTTC. The encoded protein is CSVDNYRQEAQYF.

This chain joins TRBV7-2 and TRBJ2-7, with TRBD1 as a possible D gene (6 bases). CDR3 length equals 13 residues. Trimming cost V 0 bases and J 6 bases, with 9 bases left between them. CDR1 and CDR2 (germline): SGHTA, FQGNSA. This CDR3 reads CASSLAKGVEQYF. The DNA for the CDR3 is TGTGCCAGCAGCTTAGCAAAGGGGGTCGAGCAGTACTTC. Filled out from reference TRBV7-2 and TRBJ2-7, the complete variable domain reads GAGVSQSPSNKVTEKGKDVELRCDPISGHTALYWYRQSLGQGLEFLIYFQGNSAPDKSGLPSDRFSAERTGGSVSTLTIQRTQQEDSAVYLCASSLAKGVEQYFGPGTRLTVT.

The chain joins TRBV4-2 to TRBJ2-7; possible D gene TRBD2, 6 bases. Trimming took 4 bases from V and 5 from J, leaving 12 bases between them. Germline loops: CDR1 LGHNA, CDR2 YNFKEQ. The CDR3 is 13 residues long. Here the CDR3 reads CASSPTRTDEQYF. In nucleotides, the CDR3 is TGTGCCAGCAGCCCGACTAGAACCGACGAGCAGTACTTC.

The J gene is TRBJ2-3, the V gene TRBV7-8, with 9 bases identical to TRBD2. V shed 5 bases and J 4 bases; nucleotides not matched to a gene: 4. The CDR3 loop spans 14 amino acids. Germline CDR1 and CDR2: SGHVS and FQNEAQ. CDR3 DNA sequence: TGTGCCAGCAGCGGCGGGAGGGCCGCAGATACGCAGTATTTT. As protein: CASSGGRAADTQYF.

The gene calls are TRBV6-6 and TRBJ2-1; TRBD2 matches at 11 bases. The CDR3 has 16 residues. The V gene end was trimmed by 0 bases and the J gene end by 5 bases; junction bases not matched to a gene: 3. Germline V gene sequence: CDR1 MNHNY, CDR2 SVGAGI (reference sequence). CDR3 residues: CASSYSLAGGNNEQFF. CDR3 DNA sequence: TGTGCCAGCAGTTACTCCCTAGCGGGAGGTAACAATGAGCAGTTCTTC.

The table lists this clone with a count of one. At one of its ends the junction is not consistent with the germline gene, which may arise from a read error. The chain links TRBV3-1 to TRBJ1-6; 10 nucleotides line up with TRBD1. This CDR3 is built from 14 residues. Germline V gene data show CDR1 as LGHDT and CDR2 as YNNKEL (reference sequence). CDR3 DNA: TGTGCCAGCATCCAAGGGACAGGGGATTCACCCCTCCACTTT. It specifies CASIQGTGDSPLHF.

In regard to this clone: Sequence at one end of the junction differs from germline and may be a read error. The chain uses TRBV25-1 and TRBJ2-1, with 11 bases fitting TRBD2. The CDR3 is 20 amino acids. Looked up from germline, CDR1 is MGHDK and CDR2 is SYGVNS. In DNA, the CDR3 is TGTGTCAGCACAAGCAGTCGCCACGGGACTAGCGGAGGCATCTACAATGAGCAGTTCTTC. Translation: CVSTSSRHGTSGGIYNEQFF.

The rearrangement uses TRBV10-3 and TRBJ2-2; no clear D. The V gene lost 8 bases and the J gene lost 7 bases, with 8 bases spanning the gap. Germline V gene data show CDR1 as ENHRY and CDR2 as SYGVKD. CDR3 length equals 11 residues. This CDR3 reads CAIAEDGELFF. CDR3 DNA sequence: TGTGCCATCGCGGAAGACGGGGAGCTGTTTTTT.

This clone is classed as medium-sized (0.01 to 0.1%). CDR3 amino acids: CASSRRGRRGYTF. Written as DNA, the CDR3 is TGTGCCAGCAGCCGAAGGGGGCGGAGGGGCTACACCTTC. The J gene is TRBJ1-2, the V gene TRBV3-1; TRBD1 matches 7 bases. V lost 4 bases to trimming and J lost 8 bases; unmatched junction nucleotides: 7. Germline V CDR1 and CDR2: LGHDT, YNNKEL (reference sequence). The CDR3 runs to 13 residues.

This clone showed up just a few times. J is TRBJ2-5 and V is TRBV27; 10 nucleotides line up with TRBD1. The CDR3 contains 17 residues. V gave up 5 bases and J gave up 5 bases; unmatched junction bases: 14. Per germline, CDR1 MNHEY and CDR2 SMNVEV (reference sequence). The CDR3 nucleotides read TGTGCCAGCAGTCCCGGGCAACCGACAGGGGGCATGGAGACCCAGTACTTC. Its protein product is CASSPGQPTGGMETQYF.

CDR3: CASSLERRNSPLHF. In nucleotides, the CDR3 is TGTGCCAGCAGCCTTGAGAGGAGGAATTCACCCCTCCACTTT. The chain has TRBV11-2 and TRBJ1-6, with D hard to call. The length of the CDR3 is 14 residues. The V end lost 5 bases, the J end lost 7 bases, and 12 bases lay between the germline ends. In germline, CDR1 is SGHAT, CDR2 FQNNGV. Together with reference TRBV11-2 and TRBJ1-6, the CDR3 gives the full variable domain: EAGVAQSPRYKIIEKRQSVAFWCNPISGHATLYWYQQILGQGPKLLIQFQNNGVVDDSQLPKDRFSAERLKGVDSTLKIQPAKLEDSAVYLCASSLERRNSPLHFGNGTRLTVT.

Only a few counts were recorded for this clone. The chain uses TRBV20-1 and TRBJ2-7; 12 bases align to TRBD2. J gave up 3 bases and V 7 bases, and 7 bases lay outside the gene matches. CDR1 and CDR2 (germline): DFQATT, SNEGSKA (reference sequence). The length of the CDR3 is 14 residues. The CDR3 region is CSVIGLAGNYEQYF. CDR3 DNA: TGCAGTGTCATCGGACTAGCGGGGAACTACGAGCAGTACTTC.

This clone came up a few times. This chain uses TRBV28 with TRBJ1-2; D is possibly TRBD1 (5 bases). Germline V lookup: CDR1 MDHEN, CDR2 SYDVKM. The CDR3 contains 13 residues. Trimming shortened V by 6 bases and J by 4 bases, and 12 bases separated the two germline ends. The CDR3 sequence: CASRADGTYGYTF. The CDR3 DNA is TGTGCCAGCAGAGCAGACGGGACCTATGGCTACACCTTC.

This clone counts as large. The rearrangement uses TRBV2 and TRBJ2-7; D not resolved. This CDR3 is built from 11 residues. V was trimmed by 6 bases and J by 5 bases, leaving 8 bases between them. Germline V CDR1 and CDR2: SNHLY, FYNNEI. CDR3 sequence: CASSQTDEQYF. The CDR3 bases are TGTGCCAGCAGCCAGACGGACGAGCAGTACTTC.

This sequence joins TRBV6-1 and TRBJ2-3, with 14 nucleotides matching TRBD2. Germline CDR1 reads MNHNS; CDR2 reads SASEGT. With V trimmed by 0 bases and J by 4 bases, 6 bases remained unmatched. This CDR3 is built from 18 residues. The CDR3 protein is CASSEARLAGGNADTQYF. Written as DNA, the CDR3 is TGTGCCAGCAGTGAAGCCCGACTAGCGGGGGGGAATGCAGATACGCAGTATTTT.

There are a few counts of this clone. The chain has TRBV6-1 and TRBJ1-5; TRBD1 aligns across 7 bases. This CDR3 is 14 amino acids long. Germline V gene data show CDR1 as MNHNS and CDR2 as SASEGT. V was clipped by 6 bases and J by 4 bases; unmatched bases: 6. CDR3 protein: CASRSETGNQPQHF. CDR3 nucleotides: TGTGCCAGCAGATCAGAGACAGGGAATCAGCCCCAGCATTTT.